A single sample gave rise to the 15 T cell receptor beta chains below, sequenced in a study of T-cell memory formation after mild COVID-19. TCRdb used MiXCR to reprocess the 5' RACE reads, holding one entry per CDR3 protein. This sample has 250,000 to 300,000 distinct CDR3 sequences, with 15% to 20% found just once. The sequenced sample was PBMCs or a T cell subset sorted from them (not recorded which). The receptors derive from a man aged 18 to 29 who had mild COVID-19 (a few samples of this study predate the infection). Cell type and time point are not known.

The sample holds a few counts of this clonotype. The J gene is TRBJ2-7, the V gene TRBV6-2 or TRBV6-3; D is unclear. Per germline, CDR1 MNHEY and CDR2 SVGEGT. Trimming removed 2 bases at V and 0 bases at J, with 14 bases between. CDR3 size: 16 residues. The CDR3 DNA follows: TGTGCCAGCAGTTACGGGGTCTCGAGTAGCTCCTACGAGCAGTACTTC. Residues: CASSYGVSSSSYEQYF.

This clonotype was seen only a few times. This chain joins TRBV9 and TRBJ2-6; 11 bases fit TRBD1. CDR3 length equals 19 residues. Trimming at V came to 4 bases and at J to 0 bases, leaving 9 bases not matched to a gene. Germline V CDR1 and CDR2: SGDLS, YYNGEE. The CDR3 nucleotides read TGTGCCAGCAGCTTTCCGGGACAGGGGGAGCCCTCTGGGGCCAACGTCCTGACTTTC. It is translated as CASSFPGQGEPSGANVLTF.

V gene TRBV20-1 combines with J gene TRBJ2-1, with 9 bases aligning to TRBD2. The CDR3 contains 16 residues. Germline V lookup: CDR1 DFQATT, CDR2 SNEGSKA (reference sequence). The trim removed 1 base at V and 3 bases at J, leaving 7 bases unmatched. CDR3 sequence (DNA): TGCAGTGCTAGAGCGCAGACTAGCGGCGGCTACAATGAGCAGTTCTTC. Its translation: CSARAQTSGGYNEQFF.

This chain joins TRBV7-6 and TRBJ1-1; no reliable D call. The germline CDR1 and CDR2 sequences are SGHVS and FNYEAQ. The CDR3 contains 14 residues. Deletions cut 2 bases from V and 1 base from J, with 8 bases between. The CDR3 region has the DNA TGTGCCAGCAGCTTATTAGGAAAGAACACTGAAGCTTTCTTT. Protein: CASSLLGKNTEAFF.

This clonotype was observed many times. This chain uses TRBV6-2 or TRBV6-3 with TRBJ2-3; D remains ambiguous. V lost 2 bases and J 0 bases, leaving 9 bases between the germline ends. This CDR3 contains 15 residues. CDR1 is MNHEY, CDR2 SVGEGT, per germline. DNA of the CDR3: TGTGCCAGCAGTTACATACAGTCCAGCACAGATACGCAGTATTTT. Amino acids: CASSYIQSSTDTQYF.

The chain is built from TRBV4-3 and TRBJ2-3, with D maybe TRBD2 (6 bases). This CDR3 is 15 amino acids long. Per germline, CDR1 LGHNA and CDR2 YSLEER. V was cut by 0 bases and J by 6 bases, with 13 bases left in between. CDR3 loop: CASSQDRRGRDTQYF. The CDR3 DNA follows: TGCGCCAGCAGCCAAGATAGGCGGGGACGGGATACGCAGTATTTT.

The CDR3 sequence is CASSLGPGGYTF. The CDR3 DNA sequence: TGTGCCAGCAGCTTAGGCCCGGGCGGCTACACCTTC. The chain is built from TRBV7-2 and TRBJ1-2; D not resolved. Germline CDR1 and CDR2: SGHTA and FQGNSA. V was pared by 1 base and J by 8 bases, with 8 bases between. The CDR3 spans 12 residues.

This rearrangement joins TRBV7-2 to TRBJ1-5, with 9 bases that match TRBD1. From germline, CDR1 is SGHTA and CDR2 FQGNSA. Trimming cost V 5 bases and J 5 bases; bases outside gene matches: 4. CDR3 size: 14 residues. The CDR3 sequence: CASSRDRDDQPQHF. The CDR3 DNA follows: TGTGCCAGCAGCCGGGACAGGGATGATCAGCCCCAGCATTTT.

The rearrangement uses TRBV15 and TRBJ2-3; possibly TRBD1 for D (6 bases). Trimming pared 3 bases from V and 2 bases from J, leaving 21 bases between. Looked up from germline, CDR1 is LNHNV and CDR2 is YYDKDF (reference sequence). The CDR3 extends over 18 amino acids. The CDR3 bases are TGTGCCACCAGCAGGCGTAGACAGGCGACGACTTCCACAGATACGCAGTATTTT. Protein sequence: CATSRRRQATTSTDTQYF.

This clonotype was seen only a few times. V is TRBV2 and J is TRBJ1-6; 8 nucleotides agree with TRBD1. This CDR3 spans 15 amino acids. V dropped 4 bases and J dropped 4; count of bases not matched to a gene: 3. In germline, CDR1 is SNHLY, CDR2 FYNNEI. The DNA for the CDR3 is TGTGCCAGCAGTGCCAGGGGGCCGTATAATTCACCCCTCCACTTT. Residues: CASSARGPYNSPLHF.

The chain employs TRBV7-9 and TRBJ2-3, with 7 bases aligning to TRBD2. V gave up 1 base and J gave up 1 base; unmatched junction bases: 5. The V gene's germline CDR1 is SEHNR and CDR2 FQNEAQ (reference sequence). This CDR3 is built from 16 residues. CDR3: CASSLVWGGGTDTQYF. The CDR3 bases are TGTGCCAGCAGCTTAGTCTGGGGGGGAGGCACAGATACGCAGTATTTT. Combining the CDR3 with reference TRBV7-9 and TRBJ2-3 gives the whole variable domain DTGVSQNPRHKITKRGQNVTFRCDPISEHNRLYWYRQTLGQGPEFLTYFQNEAQLEKSRLLSDRFSAERPKGSFSTLEIQRTEQGDSAMYLCASSLVWGGGTDTQYFGPGTRLTVL.

This clonotype was seen a handful of times. The rearrangement joins TRBV11-2 to TRBJ2-3; D could derive from TRBD1 or TRBD2 (6 bases each). The CDR3 has 16 residues. V shed 6 bases and J shed 0 bases, with 16 bases lying between them. Looked up from germline, CDR1 is SGHAT and CDR2 is FQNNGV. CDR3 sequence: CASSPGVGTSTDTQYF. In nucleotides, the CDR3 is TGTGCCAGCAGTCCAGGGGTAGGGACTAGCACAGATACGCAGTATTTT.

The chain employs TRBV4-3 and TRBJ1-1; D unclear. V lost 0 bases and J 1 base, leaving 9 bases between the germline ends. The CDR3 totals 15 residues. Germline CDR1 reads LGHNA; CDR2 reads YSLEER. The DNA of the CDR3 is TGCGCCAGCAGCCAAGATCCGGGAAGGAACACTGAAGCTTTCTTT. This sequence encodes CASSQDPGRNTEAFF.

This clonotype has ten or more counts. The genes are TRBV20-1 and TRBJ2-3; 9 bases line up with TRBD1. Germline trimming cut 3 bases from V and 7 bases from J; bases unmatched to any gene: 14. The germline CDR1 and CDR2 sequences are DFQATT and SNEGSKA (reference sequence). CDR3 size: 16 residues. CDR3 sequence: CSARATGTGNSYTQYF. CDR3 nucleotides: TGCAGTGCTAGGGCAACCGGGACAGGGAACTCATATACGCAGTATTTT.

V is TRBV11-3 and J is TRBJ2-2, with 14 bases identical to TRBD2. J lost 0 bases, V lost 2 bases, and 5 bases had no gene match. This CDR3 region has 19 residues. Germline V lookup: CDR1 SGHNT, CDR2 YENEEA. CDR3 DNA: TGTGCCAGCAGCTTAAGACCGGGACTAGCGGGGGCGAACACCGGGGAGCTGTTTTTT. Translating it yields CASSLRPGLAGANTGELFF.